This T cell receptor (beta chain) was found in a study of cytomegalovirus exposure and HLA in healthy donors. Of note for this clone: As yet, its antigen is unknown.

Researchers ran the PCR with 60 Vbeta and 13 Jbeta primers. Some clones are missing from TCRdb's copy, which holds only in-frame ones; the method was immunoSEQ multiplex PCR. The sample carries 80,000 to 100,000 clones, roughly 72% recorded once. Overall study findings and caveats: Sequencing likely caused a cluster of highly shared sequence variants.

Germline CDR1 is LGHNA and CDR2 is YSLEER. This CDR3 is built from 13 residues. Trimming removed 1 base from V and 7 bases from J, with 8 bases in between. The chain joins TRBV4-3 to TRBJ1-5, with D hard to call. The TCR was taken from a man aged 25-40 years in good health and CMV-seropositive. The material sequenced was PBMCs. The CDR3 nucleotides read TGCGCCAGCAGCCAAGCCCCTCGGCAGCCCCAGCATTTT. Its protein is CASSQAPRQPQHF.